What follows are 16 T cell receptor beta chains derived from one specimen sequenced in a study of shared clonotypes between healthy human individuals. Here immunoSEQ multiplex PCR was the method, and the copy in TCRdb shows in-frame clones only, minus some. The table shows 780,000 or so clones, with over 60% occurring only once. Source material: memory CD4+ T cells sorted from blood. The sample's subset: CD45RA-negative fraction. All receptors derive from a woman in her 30s in good health.

The V call is TRBV5-3, the J call TRBJ2-1; D remains ambiguous. TRBV5-3 is an open reading frame whose function is uncertain. V was shortened by 5 bases and J by 4 bases, with 4 bases between the two germline ends. This CDR3 spans 11 amino acids. The CDR3 coding sequence is TGTGCCAGAAGGCATTACAATGAGCAGTTCTTC. Encoded protein: CARRHYNEQFF.

V gene TRBV6-1 combines with J gene TRBJ1-3; D possibly corresponds to TRBD1 (6 bases). The V and J ends lost 8 bases and 1 base respectively, with 9 bases between them. In germline, CDR1 is MNHNS, CDR2 SASEGT. This CDR3 has 13 amino acids. In DNA, the CDR3 is TGTGCCAGCCTCGACAGGTCTGGAAACACCATATATTTT. Protein product: CASLDRSGNTIYF.

The rearrangement links TRBV6-1 to TRBJ2-5; D unresolved. The V gene's germline CDR1 is MNHNS and CDR2 SASEGT. Trimming removed 4 bases at V and 1 base at J, with 7 bases between. The CDR3 sequence is 13 residues long. The CDR3 DNA is TGTGCCAGCAGTGGACACCTCCAAGAGACCCAGTACTTC. Translation: CASSGHLQETQYF.

The chain links TRBV28 to TRBJ1-5; D is perhaps TRBD1 (5 bases). V lost 2 bases, J lost 0 bases, and 11 bases lay in between. Per germline, CDR1 MDHEN and CDR2 SYDVKM. This CDR3 is built from 16 residues. The DNA of the CDR3 is TGTGCCAGCAGTTTAAGGGGCTTCTATAGCAATCAGCCCCAGCATTTT. Translated: CASSLRGFYSNQPQHF. The full variable domain, in which reference TRBV28 and TRBJ1-5 provide the parts outside the CDR3, is DVKVTQSSRYLVKRTGEKVFLECVQDMDHENMFWYRQDPGLGLRLIYFSYDVKMKEKGDIPEGYSVSREKKERFSLILESASTNQTSMYLCASSLRGFYSNQPQHFGDGTRLSIL.

The chain employs TRBV7-9 and TRBJ1-5; tentatively, D is TRBD1 (5 bases). Germline V CDR1 and CDR2: SEHNR, FQNEAQ (reference sequence). The V gene lost 1 base and the J gene lost 6 bases, with 13 bases spanning the gap. This CDR3 region has 15 residues. The CDR3 region is CASSLVGQGVQPQHF. Written as DNA, the CDR3 is TGTGCCAGCAGCTTAGTGGGGCAGGGCGTTCAGCCCCAGCATTTT.

For this clone: Other DNA variants within this sample encode the same CDR3. The chain combines TRBV2 with TRBJ2-7; 7 bases line up with TRBD2. Germline V gene lookup returns CDR1 SNHLY and CDR2 FYNNEI. V was clipped by 2 bases and J by 4 bases; unmatched bases: 5. The CDR3 is made up of 14 amino acids. CDR3 coding DNA: TGTGCCAGCAGTGAAAGAGGGACTAATTACGAGCAGTACTTC. Protein sequence: CASSERGTNYEQYF.

This clone appeared many times. The CDR3 DNA follows: TGTGCGTGGGAGCACACAGATACGCAGTATTTT. Its translation is CAWEHTDTQYF. The chain links TRBV30 to TRBJ2-3, with a weak D call TRBD2 (5 bases). CDR1 is GTSNPN and CDR2 is SVGIG in the germline V gene (reference sequence). The length of the CDR3 is 11 residues.

The chain employs TRBV28 and TRBJ2-7; weak D call: TRBD2 (6 bases). CDR1 and CDR2 (germline): MDHEN, SYDVKM. Trimming shortened V by 5 bases and J by 4 bases, and 9 bases separated the two germline ends. The CDR3 runs to 12 residues. In nucleotides, the CDR3 is TGTGCCAGCAGTGGACTACTTTACGAGCAGTACTTC. Protein sequence: CASSGLLYEQYF.

The chain joins TRBV11-2 to TRBJ2-2; 8 nucleotides align to TRBD2. Germline lookup yields CDR1 SGHAT and CDR2 FQNNGV. The CDR3 covers 17 residues. V trimming: 1 base; J trimming: 0 bases; junction bases outside the gene matches: 4. The CDR3 protein is CASSLGLAGPNTGELFF. Written as DNA, the CDR3 is TGTGCCAGCAGCTTAGGGCTAGCGGGCCCGAACACCGGGGAGCTGTTTTTT.

The gene calls are TRBV7-9 and TRBJ1-4, with a possible D match to TRBD1 (5 bases). Germline V gene sequence: CDR1 SEHNR, CDR2 FQNEAQ (reference sequence). The ends were cut back, 1 base at V and 7 bases at J, with 13 bases in the middle. This CDR3 region has 15 residues. The CDR3 region has the DNA TGTGCCAGCAGCTTAGTACCGGGACTCGGTGAAAAACTGTTTTTT. It translates to CASSLVPGLGEKLFF.

The rearrangement links TRBV27 to TRBJ2-7; 9 bases agree with TRBD1. Germline CDR1 MNHEY, CDR2 SMNVEV (reference sequence). V was clipped by 3 bases and J by 2 bases; unmatched bases: 11. There are 17 residues in the CDR3. CDR3 in DNA: TGTGCCAGCAGTTTGGCTTCTGGGACAGGGACGACCTACGAGCAGTACTTC. Protein sequence: CASSLASGTGTTYEQYF.

The CDR3, as DNA: TGCAGCGGGGCCACAGGGGTCTCTAGGAACCAAGAGACCCAGTACTTC. It codes for CSGATGVSRNQETQYF. The chain combines TRBV29-1 with TRBJ2-5, with 7 nucleotides matching TRBD1. The CDR3 loop spans 16 amino acids. Trimming cost V 7 bases and J 0 bases; bases outside gene matches: 14. Germline V gives CDR1 SQVTM, CDR2 ANQGSEA.

This chain connects TRBV15 to TRBJ2-3, with D perhaps matching TRBD2 (6 bases). Germline loops: CDR1 LNHNV, CDR2 YYDKDF (reference sequence). The CDR3 length is 15 residues. With 0 bases removed from V and 3 bases from J, the gap between germline ends came to 10 bases. CDR3 sequence (DNA): TGTGCCACCAGCAGAGATCTCGGAGGGACAGATACGCAGTATTTT. Its protein is CATSRDLGGTDTQYF.

The V gene is TRBV7-7, the J gene TRBJ2-7; possible D gene TRBD2, 5 bases. Trimming took off 5 bases at V and 4 bases at J, with 18 bases between the two ends. Germline V lookup: CDR1 SSHAT, CDR2 FNYEAQ (reference sequence). CDR3 length: 15 residues. In DNA form, the CDR3 reads TGTGCCAGCAGCCCCTACCCCATTTCGGGGTACGAGCAGTACTTC. It translates to CASSPYPISGYEQYF. The whole variable domain, remainder taken from reference TRBV7-7 and TRBJ2-7, is GAGVSQSPRYKVTKRGQDVTLRCDPISSHATLYWYQQALGQGPEFLTYFNYEAQPDKSGLPSDRFSAERPEGSISTLTIQRTEQRDSAMYRCASSPYPISGYEQYFGPGTRLTVT.

V and J are TRBV6-1 and TRBJ2-7, with TRBD1 matching over 8 bases. CDR1 is MNHNS and CDR2 is SASEGT in the germline V gene. The CDR3 is 14 residues long. Trimming cost V 7 bases and J 2 bases; bases outside gene matches: 7. The CDR3 protein is CASTLTGQAYEQYF. For the CDR3, the DNA is TGTGCCAGCACCCTGACGGGACAGGCCTACGAGCAGTACTTC.

This clone showed up many times. The chain carries TRBV6-1 and TRBJ1-2; D is ambiguous. Trimming took off 6 bases at V and 3 bases at J, with 14 bases between the two ends. The CDR3 length is 14 residues. Looked up from germline, CDR1 is MNHNS and CDR2 is SASEGT. The CDR3 DNA is TGTGCCAGCAGGCAGGATACAGAATACTATGGCTACACCTTC. Amino acid sequence: CASRQDTEYYGYTF.